The sample holds a few counts of the clone carrying this T cell receptor beta chain. This record comes from a study of control samples from healthy donors and cancer patients. The CDR3 is made up of 13 amino acids. In germline, CDR1 is GTSNPN, CDR2 SVGIG (reference sequence). V was clipped by 4 bases and J by 8 bases, with 17 bases between them. Using immunoSEQ multiplex PCR, the repertoire was profiled, and TCRdb retains in-frame clones only, with some absent. The sample contains 390,000 or so clones, approximately 92% of which appear only once. The source is a man aged 35 to 55 with head and neck cancer. The chain recombines TRBV30 with TRBJ1-2; D is perhaps TRBD1 (5 bases). Sample: PBMCs. The CDR3 is CAWKLQGKYGYTF. CDR3 bases: TGTGCCTGGAAATTGCAGGGAAAATACGGCTACACCTTC.